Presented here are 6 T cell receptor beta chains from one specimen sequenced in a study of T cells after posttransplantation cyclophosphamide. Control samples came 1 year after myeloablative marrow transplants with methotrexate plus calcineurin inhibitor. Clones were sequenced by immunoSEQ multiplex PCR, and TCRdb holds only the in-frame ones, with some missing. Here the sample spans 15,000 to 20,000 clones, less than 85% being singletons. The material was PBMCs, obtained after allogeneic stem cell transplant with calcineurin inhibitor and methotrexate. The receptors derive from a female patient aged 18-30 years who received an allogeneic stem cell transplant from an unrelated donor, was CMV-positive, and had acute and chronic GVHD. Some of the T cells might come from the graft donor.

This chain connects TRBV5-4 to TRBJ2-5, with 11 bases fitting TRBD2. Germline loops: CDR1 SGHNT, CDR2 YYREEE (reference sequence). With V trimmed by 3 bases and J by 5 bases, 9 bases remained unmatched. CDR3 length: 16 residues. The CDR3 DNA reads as TGTGCCAGCAGCTATATAGCGGGAGGGCATTCTGAGACCCAGTACTTC. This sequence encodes CASSYIAGGHSETQYF.

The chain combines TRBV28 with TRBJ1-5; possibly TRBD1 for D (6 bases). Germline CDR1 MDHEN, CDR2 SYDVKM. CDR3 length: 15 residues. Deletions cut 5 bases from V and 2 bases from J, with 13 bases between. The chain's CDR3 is CASSRGGRGNQPQHF. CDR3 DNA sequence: TGTGCCAGCAGTCGGGGGGGCCGGGGCAATCAGCCCCAGCATTTT. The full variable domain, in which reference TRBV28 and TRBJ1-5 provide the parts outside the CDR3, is DVKVTQSSRYLVKRTGEKVFLECVQDMDHENMFWYRQDPGLGLRLIYFSYDVKMKEKGDIPEGYSVSREKKERFSLILESASTNQTSMYLCASSRGGRGNQPQHFGDGTRLSIL.

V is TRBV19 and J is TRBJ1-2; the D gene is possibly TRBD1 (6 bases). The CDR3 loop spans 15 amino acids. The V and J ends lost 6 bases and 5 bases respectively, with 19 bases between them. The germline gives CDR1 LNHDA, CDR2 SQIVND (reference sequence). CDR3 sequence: CASSQTRGSLYGYTF. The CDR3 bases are TGTGCCAGTAGCCAAACCAGGGGTTCGCTTTATGGCTACACCTTC.

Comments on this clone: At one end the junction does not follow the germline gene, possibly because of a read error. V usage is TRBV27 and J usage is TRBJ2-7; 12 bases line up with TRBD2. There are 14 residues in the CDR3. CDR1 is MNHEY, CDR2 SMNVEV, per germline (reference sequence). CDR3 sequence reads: CVSSSSGGGYEQYF. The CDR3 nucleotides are TGTGTCAGCAGTTCTAGCGGGGGGGGCTACGAGCAGTACTTC.

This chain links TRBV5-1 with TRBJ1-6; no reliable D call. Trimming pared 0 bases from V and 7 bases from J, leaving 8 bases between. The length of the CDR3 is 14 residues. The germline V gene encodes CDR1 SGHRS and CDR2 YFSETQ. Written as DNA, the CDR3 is TGCGCCAGCAGCTTGGAAGCATTCAATTCACCCCTCCACTTT. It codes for CASSLEAFNSPLHF.

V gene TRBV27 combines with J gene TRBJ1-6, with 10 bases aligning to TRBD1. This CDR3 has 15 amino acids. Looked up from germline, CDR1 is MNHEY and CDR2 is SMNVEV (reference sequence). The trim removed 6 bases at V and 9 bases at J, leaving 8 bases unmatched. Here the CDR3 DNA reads TGTGCCAGCAGGACCGCCGGGACAGGGGCTTCACCCCTCCACTTT. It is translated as CASRTAGTGASPLHF.